A single sample is the source of the 5 T cell receptor beta chains below, sequenced in a study of blood T cell repertoires in COVID-19. Generated by immunoSEQ multiplex PCR, the TCRdb table keeps only in-frame clones and is missing some. The table has around 300,000 clones, around 90% seen once. The specimen sequenced was peripheral blood. Receptors originate from a woman in her thirties or forties who had recovered from COVID-19.

The chain employs TRBV21-1 and TRBJ1-1. TRBV21-1 is described as a pseudogene. The CDR3 covers 12 residues. CDR3 sequence (DNA): TGTGCCAGCAGCGAGCATGACACTGAAGCTTTCTTT. This gives the protein CASSEHDTEAFF.

The chain couples TRBV9 to TRBJ1-3; a possible D gene is TRBD1 (6 bases). The germline V and J ends were trimmed by 2 bases and 1 base, with 22 bases remaining between them. This CDR3 region has 19 residues. Germline CDR1 is SGDLS and CDR2 is YYNGEE. The CDR3 spells CASSVGDYRAYTSGNTIYF. CDR3 bases: TGTGCCAGCAGCGTCGGGGACTACAGGGCTTACACGTCTGGAAACACCATATATTTT. The complete variable domain, with remaining parts taken from reference TRBV9 and TRBJ1-3, reads DSGVTQTPKHLITATGQRVTLRCSPRSGDLSVYWYQQSLDQGLQFLIQYYNGEERAKGNILERFSAQQFPDLHSELNLSSLELGDSALYFCASSVGDYRAYTSGNTIYFGEGSWLTVV.

V and J are TRBV7-8 and TRBJ1-6; 7 bases line up with TRBD1. CDR1 is SGHVS, CDR2 FQNEAQ, per germline. V lost 5 bases and J lost 6; bases outside the gene matches: 7. CDR3 length: 15 residues. CDR3 protein: CASSLKQGSNSPLHF. CDR3 DNA: TGTGCCAGCAGCCTAAAACAGGGGAGTAATTCACCCCTCCACTTT.

The chain employs TRBV27 and TRBJ2-1; D perhaps matches TRBD1 (5 bases). CDR3 length: 14 amino acids. Germline CDR1 and CDR2: MNHEY and SMNVEV (reference sequence). The V end was cut by 9 bases, the J end by 5 bases, with 17 bases between. CDR3 nucleotide sequence: TGTGCCAGGACACAGGCGAGGCCCCACAATGAGCAGTTCTTC. Translation gives CARTQARPHNEQFF.

CDR3 sequence reads: CASSRGEAGTNSPLHF. CDR3 DNA sequence: TGTGCCAGCAGCCGGGGCGAGGCAGGGACAAATTCACCCCTCCACTTT. This rearrangement joins TRBV7-3 to TRBJ1-6; the D gene is possibly TRBD1 (6 bases). The V end was cut by 5 bases, the J end by 7 bases, with 18 bases between. CDR3 size: 16 residues. CDR1 and CDR2 (germline): SGHTA, FQGTGA.